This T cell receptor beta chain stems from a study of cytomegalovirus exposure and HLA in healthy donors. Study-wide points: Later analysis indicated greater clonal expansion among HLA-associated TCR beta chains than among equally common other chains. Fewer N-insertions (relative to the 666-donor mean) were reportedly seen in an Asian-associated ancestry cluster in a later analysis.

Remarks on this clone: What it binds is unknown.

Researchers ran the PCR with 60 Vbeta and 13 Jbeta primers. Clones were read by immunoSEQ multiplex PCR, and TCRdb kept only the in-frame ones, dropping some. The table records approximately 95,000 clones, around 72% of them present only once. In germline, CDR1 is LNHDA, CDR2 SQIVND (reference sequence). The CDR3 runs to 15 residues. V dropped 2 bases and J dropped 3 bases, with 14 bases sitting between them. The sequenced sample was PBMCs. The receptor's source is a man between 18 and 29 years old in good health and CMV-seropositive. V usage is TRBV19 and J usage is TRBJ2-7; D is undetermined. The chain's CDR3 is CASSISGRSGYEQYF. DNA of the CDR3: TGTGCCAGTAGTATATCGGGTCGGAGTGGCTACGAGCAGTACTTC.